These 8 T cell receptor beta chains came from one sample sequenced in a study of blood T cell repertoires in COVID-19. This table comes from immunoSEQ multiplex PCR, and its TCRdb copy is limited to in-frame clones, with some not included. The sample includes 150,000 to 200,000 clones, approximately 89% seen only once; the top ten take 3.5% to 5%. The sequencing input was peripheral blood. Source of these receptors: a woman aged 25 to 45 with acute or convalescent COVID-19.

CDR3 sequence (DNA): TGTGCCAGCAGCCAATTACAGGGGGCAGGGACTGAAGCTTTCTTT. It is translated as CASSQLQGAGTEAFF. The chain employs TRBV11-2 and TRBJ1-1; the match to TRBD1 covers 9 bases. The CDR3 length is 15 residues. Germline values: CDR1 SGHAT, CDR2 FQNNGV. V lost 5 bases, J lost 5 bases, and 9 bases stayed unmatched.

The J gene is TRBJ1-4, the V gene TRBV2; D is unresolved. CDR3 length: 10 residues. Trimming took off 5 bases at V and 8 bases at J, with 3 bases between the two ends. Germline-derived CDR1 and CDR2 are SNHLY and FYNNEI. The CDR3 nucleotides are TGTGCCAGCAGTCGGGAAAAACTGTTTTTT. Protein sequence: CASSREKLFF.

This chain links TRBV29-1 with TRBJ2-1; D is possibly TRBD2 (5 bases). V was trimmed by 2 bases and J by 10 bases, leaving 9 bases between them. In germline, CDR1 is SQVTM, CDR2 ANQGSEA. The CDR3 consists of 11 residues. In DNA form, the CDR3 reads TGCAGCGTTGAACCAGCGGAGGAGCAGTTCTTC. Translation: CSVEPAEEQFF.

The chain couples TRBV5-5 to TRBJ2-7; the D gene is possibly TRBD1 (6 bases). V lost 2 bases and J 4 bases, leaving 13 bases between the germline ends. The CDR3 loop spans 14 amino acids. Germline-derived CDR1 and CDR2 are SGHKS and YYEKEE (reference sequence). The CDR3 DNA is TGTGCCAGCAGCTTATCGGGACAAAATTACGAGCAGTACTTC. Translated: CASSLSGQNYEQYF.

V and J are TRBV24-1 and TRBJ1-2; 10 bases fit TRBD1. In germline, CDR1 is KGHDR, CDR2 SFDVKD. The CDR3 is 15 amino acids. J lost 4 bases, V lost 3 bases, and 4 bases had no gene match. The CDR3 region has the DNA TGTGCCACCAGTGATCGACAGGGGGCAAGCTATGGCTACACCTTC. Protein product: CATSDRQGASYGYTF.

This chain links TRBV6-5 with TRBJ1-1; D is perhaps TRBD1 (6 bases). V lost 4 bases to trimming and J lost 4 bases, with 16 bases between them. Germline CDR1 reads MNHEY; CDR2 reads SVGAGI. CDR3 length equals 15 residues. The CDR3 loop reads CASSSRRGGGTEAFF. For the CDR3, the DNA is TGTGCCAGCAGTTCGCGCAGGGGTGGGGGCACTGAAGCTTTCTTT.

The rearrangement uses TRBV11-2 and TRBJ1-4; possibly TRBD1 for D (5 bases). This CDR3 comprises 13 residues. The germline V gene encodes CDR1 SGHAT and CDR2 FQNNGV. Trimming removed 11 bases from V and 6 bases from J, with 16 bases in between. CDR3 bases: TGTGCCGGGGCTGACGGACCTCATGAAAAACTGTTTTTT. This codes for CAGADGPHEKLFF.

The chain is built from TRBV27 and TRBJ2-7; 7 positions agree with TRBD2. Germline V CDR1 and CDR2: MNHEY, SMNVEV (reference sequence). V gave up 7 bases and J gave up 3 bases; unmatched junction bases: 3. The CDR3 is 12 residues long. The CDR3 nucleotides read TGTGCCAGCAAGGGAGGGAACTACGAGCAGTACTTC. Its translation: CASKGGNYEQYF.